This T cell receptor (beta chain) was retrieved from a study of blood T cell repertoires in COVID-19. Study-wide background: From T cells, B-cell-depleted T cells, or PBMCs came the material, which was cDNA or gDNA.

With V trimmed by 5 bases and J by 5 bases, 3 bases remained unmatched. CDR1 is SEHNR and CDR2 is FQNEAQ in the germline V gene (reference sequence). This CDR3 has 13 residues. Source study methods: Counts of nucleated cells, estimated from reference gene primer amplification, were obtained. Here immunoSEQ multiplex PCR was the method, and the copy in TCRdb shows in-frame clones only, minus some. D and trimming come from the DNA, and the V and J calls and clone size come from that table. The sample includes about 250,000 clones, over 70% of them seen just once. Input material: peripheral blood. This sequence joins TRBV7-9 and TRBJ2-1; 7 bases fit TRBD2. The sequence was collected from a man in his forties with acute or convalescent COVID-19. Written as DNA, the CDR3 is TGTGCCAGCAGCCTCGGGACTAACAATGAGCAGTTCTTC. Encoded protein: CASSLGTNNEQFF.